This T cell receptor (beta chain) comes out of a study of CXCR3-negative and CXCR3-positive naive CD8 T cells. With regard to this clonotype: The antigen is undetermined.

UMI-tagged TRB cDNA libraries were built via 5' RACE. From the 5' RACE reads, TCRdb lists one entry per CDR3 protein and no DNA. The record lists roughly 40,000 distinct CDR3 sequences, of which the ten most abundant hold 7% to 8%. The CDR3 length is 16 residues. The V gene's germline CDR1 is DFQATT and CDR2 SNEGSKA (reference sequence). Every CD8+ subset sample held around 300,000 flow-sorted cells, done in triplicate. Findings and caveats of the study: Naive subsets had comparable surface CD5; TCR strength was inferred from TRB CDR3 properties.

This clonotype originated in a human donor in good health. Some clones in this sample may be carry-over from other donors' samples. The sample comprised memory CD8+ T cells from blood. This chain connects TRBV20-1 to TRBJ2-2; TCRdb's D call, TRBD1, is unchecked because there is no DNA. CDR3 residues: CSARDQGQGDTGELFF.